The T cell receptor beta chain described here comes from a study of shared clonotypes between healthy human individuals. Study-wide background: A couple of women and a few men aged 18 to 49 made up the donors.

CD45RO-negative CD8 cells positively selected for CCR7 made up the naive population, which excluded terminally differentiated effector memory CD45RA+ cells. The donors, all of them Caucasian adults, lived in Nashville, Tennessee. In the authors' methods: Filtering differed for immunoSEQ, which gave only junction sequences without quality scores. Sequencing used immunoSEQ multiplex PCR; TCRdb keeps in-frame clones, though not all of them. The DNA gave D and trimming, while V, J and clone size come from that table. The sample lists over 750,000 clones, about 96% occurring once. Broader study findings: Naive CD4 clonotypes were shared across several donors at roughly 5%.

A remark on this clone: Its specificity is unknown.

Material: naive CD8+ T cells sorted from blood. This TCR came from a young man in good health.

This chain's CDR3 is CASSRILAGMETQYF. The CDR3 region has the DNA TGTGCCAGCAGCCGTATACTAGCGGGAATGGAGACCCAGTACTTC. This sequence joins TRBV7-9 and TRBJ2-5; 10 bases fit TRBD2. V lost 5 bases and J lost 5; bases outside the gene matches: 8. The CDR3 length is 15 residues. Germline loops: CDR1 SEHNR, CDR2 FQNEAQ (reference sequence).